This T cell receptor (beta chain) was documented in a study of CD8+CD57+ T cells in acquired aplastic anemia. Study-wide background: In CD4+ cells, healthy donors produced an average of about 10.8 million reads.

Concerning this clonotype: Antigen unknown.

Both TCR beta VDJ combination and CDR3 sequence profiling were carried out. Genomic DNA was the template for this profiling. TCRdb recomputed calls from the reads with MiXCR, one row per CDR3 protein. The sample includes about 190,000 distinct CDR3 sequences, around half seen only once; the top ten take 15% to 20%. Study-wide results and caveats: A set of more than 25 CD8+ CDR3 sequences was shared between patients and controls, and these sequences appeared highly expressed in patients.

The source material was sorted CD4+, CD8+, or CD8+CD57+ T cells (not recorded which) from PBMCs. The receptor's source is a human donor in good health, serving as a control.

CDR3 sequence (DNA): TGTGCCAGCAGTGTCAGACAGGGGGGCACTGAAGCTTTCTTT. Its protein is CASSVRQGGTEAFF. The genes are TRBV6-1 and TRBJ1-1; 9 bases are shared with TRBD1. V shed 4 bases, J shed 4 bases, and the junction held 4 bases outside the gene matches. The V gene's germline CDR1 is MNHNS and CDR2 SASEGT. The CDR3 totals 14 residues.